This TCR beta chain was recovered during a study of vaccination effects on CD4 cells after COVID-19. Concerning this clone: Its antigen remains unidentified.

Assay used: immunoSEQ multiplex PCR; TCRdb lists only in-frame clones, some missing. The sample shows tens of thousands of clones, around 78% of them seen only once. Study results and caveats: The study enrolled few convalescent patients and sampled no early post-infection timepoints.

Expansion of antigen-specific CD4+ T cells with viral peptide pools was carried out by the ViraFEST assay before sequencing. Following 10 days of culture, CD4+ T cells were isolated. Participants got two doses of BNT162b2 or mRNA-1273 vaccine. The clonotype was recovered from a human donor who received a COVID-19 vaccine. Source: CD4+ T cells from PBMCs cultured with HCoV-229E spike peptides, taken after COVID-19 vaccination.

In nucleotides, the CDR3 is TGTGCCAGCTCACCAAGGCAGGGTACGAACACCGGGGAGCTGTTTTTT. Translated, it gives CASSPRQGTNTGELFF. This chain connects TRBV18 to TRBJ2-2, with a tentative D call TRBD1 (5 bases). Germline lookup yields CDR1 KGHSH and CDR2 LQKENI. The CDR3 loop spans 16 amino acids. The germline V and J ends were trimmed by 2 bases and 0 bases, with 10 bases remaining between them.